This T cell receptor beta chain was sequenced during a study of OX40 agonist ivuxolimab in advanced cancers. TCRdb's table, derived via immunoSEQ multiplex PCR, lists solely in-frame clones and lacks some. The table lists some 45,000 clones, roughly 88% of them singletons. The source of this sequence is an adult with an advanced solid tumor such as melanoma, head and neck, liver or kidney cancer. The sequencing used CD4+ or CD8+ T cells sorted from blood, collected in a trial of the OX40 agonist ivuxolimab.

The DNA for the CDR3 is TGTGCCAGCAGCTTAGAGGCGGCCTCCTACGAGCAGTACTTC. This gives the protein CASSLEAASYEQYF. The chain carries TRBV7-8 and TRBJ2-7; no firm D call. The germline gives CDR1 SGHVS, CDR2 FQNEAQ. CDR3 size: 14 residues. V was clipped by 1 base and J by 0 bases, with 7 bases between them.